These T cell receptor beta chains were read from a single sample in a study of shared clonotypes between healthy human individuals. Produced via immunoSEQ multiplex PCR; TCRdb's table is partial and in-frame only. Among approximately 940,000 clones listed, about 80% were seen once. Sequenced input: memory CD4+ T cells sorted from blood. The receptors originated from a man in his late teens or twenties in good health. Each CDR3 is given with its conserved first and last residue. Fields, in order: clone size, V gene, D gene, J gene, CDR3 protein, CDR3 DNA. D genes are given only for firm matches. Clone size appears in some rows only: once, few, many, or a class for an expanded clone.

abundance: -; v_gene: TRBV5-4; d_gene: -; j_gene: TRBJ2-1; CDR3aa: CASSSGPLGPYNEQFF; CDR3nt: TGTGCCAGCAGCTCCGGCCCCCTGGGACCCTACAATGAGCAGTTCTTC
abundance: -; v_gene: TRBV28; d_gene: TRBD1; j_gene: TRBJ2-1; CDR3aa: CASTAGGLANNEQFF; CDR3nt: TGTGCCAGCACCGCAGGGGGCCTAGCGAACAATGAGCAGTTCTTC
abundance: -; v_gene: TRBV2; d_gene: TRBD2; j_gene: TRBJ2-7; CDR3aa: CASSTTSGRVGEQYF; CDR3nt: TGTGCCAGCAGCACGACTAGCGGGAGGGTGGGTGAGCAGTACTTC
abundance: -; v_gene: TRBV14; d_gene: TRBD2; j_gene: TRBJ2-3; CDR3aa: CASSPLQTSGGTDTQYF; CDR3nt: TGTGCCAGCAGCCCACTACAGACTAGCGGGGGAACAGATACGCAGTATTTT
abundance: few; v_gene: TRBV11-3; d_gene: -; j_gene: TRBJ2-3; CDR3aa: CASSLSGTDTQYF; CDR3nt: TGTGCCAGCAGCTTAAGCGGGACAGATACGCAGTATTTT
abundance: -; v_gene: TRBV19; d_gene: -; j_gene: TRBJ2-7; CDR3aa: CASRKNLGSYEQYF; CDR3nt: TGTGCCAGTAGAAAGAACCTCGGCTCCTACGAGCAGTACTTC
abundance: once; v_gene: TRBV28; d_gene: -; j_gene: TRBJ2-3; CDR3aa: CASSASLSVTVTQYF; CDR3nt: TGTGCCAGCAGTGCGAGTTTATCTGTCACAGTTACGCAGTATTTT
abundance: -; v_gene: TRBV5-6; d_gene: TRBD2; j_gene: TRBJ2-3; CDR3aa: CASKRRGLAGGTGTDTQYF; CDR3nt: TGTGCCAGCAAAAGACGAGGGCTAGCGGGAGGGACGGGCACAGATACGCAGTATTTT
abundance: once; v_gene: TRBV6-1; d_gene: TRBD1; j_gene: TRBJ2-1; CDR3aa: CASTGTGPYNEQFF; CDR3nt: TGTGCCAGCACGGGGACAGGCCCCTACAATGAGCAGTTCTTC
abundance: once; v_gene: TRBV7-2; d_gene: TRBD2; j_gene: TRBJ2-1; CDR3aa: CASSTSGGYNEQFF; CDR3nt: TGTGCCAGCAGCACTAGCGGGGGGTACAATGAGCAGTTCTTC
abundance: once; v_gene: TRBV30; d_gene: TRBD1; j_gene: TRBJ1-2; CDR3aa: CAWSADRGLYGYTF; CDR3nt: TGTGCCTGGAGTGCGGACAGGGGGCTGTATGGCTACACCTTC
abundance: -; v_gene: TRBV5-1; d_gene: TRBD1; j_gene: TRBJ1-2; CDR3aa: CASSLAFSGGDGYTF; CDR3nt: TGCGCCAGCAGCTTGGCCTTCTCAGGGGGCGATGGCTACACCTTC
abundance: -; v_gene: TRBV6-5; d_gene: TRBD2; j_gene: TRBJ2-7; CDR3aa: CAIGGRGGEQYF; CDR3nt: TGTGCCATCGGGGGGAGGGGAGGAGAGCAGTACTTC
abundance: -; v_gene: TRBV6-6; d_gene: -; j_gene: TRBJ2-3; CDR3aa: CASSSPLTDTQYF; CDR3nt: TGTGCCAGCAGTTCCCCCTTAACAGATACGCAGTATTTT
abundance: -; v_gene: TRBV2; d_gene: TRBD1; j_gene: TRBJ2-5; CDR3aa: CASRGTGLETQYF; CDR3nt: TGTGCCAGCAGGGGGACAGGGCTCGAGACCCAGTACTTC
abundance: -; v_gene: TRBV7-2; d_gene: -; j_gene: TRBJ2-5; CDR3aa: CASSLAGRPQETQYF; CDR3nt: TGTGCCAGCAGCTTAGCGGGCAGGCCACAAGAGACCCAGTACTTC
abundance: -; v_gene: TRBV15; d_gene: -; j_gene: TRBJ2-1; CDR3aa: CATSSTSDSYNEQFF; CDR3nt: TGTGCCACCAGTAGCACTTCCGACTCCTACAATGAGCAGTTCTTC
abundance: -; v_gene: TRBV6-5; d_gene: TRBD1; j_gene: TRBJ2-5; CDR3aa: CASSYAAGQGETQYF; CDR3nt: TGTGCCAGCAGTTACGCAGCCGGACAGGGAGAGACCCAGTACTTC
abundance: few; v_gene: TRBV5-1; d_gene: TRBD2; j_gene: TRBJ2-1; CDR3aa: CASSFGTSGRSSYNEQFF; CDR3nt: TGCGCCAGCAGCTTTGGGACTAGCGGGAGGAGCTCCTACAATGAGCAGTTCTTC
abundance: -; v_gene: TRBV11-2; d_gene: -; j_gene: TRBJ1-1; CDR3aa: CASSFSLNTEAFF; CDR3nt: TGTGCCAGCAGCTTCTCCCTGAACACTGAAGCTTTCTTT
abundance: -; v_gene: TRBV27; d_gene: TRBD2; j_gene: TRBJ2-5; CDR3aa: CASSPGLVGQETQYF; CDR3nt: TGTGCCAGCAGTCCTGGACTAGTAGGGCAAGAGACCCAGTACTTC
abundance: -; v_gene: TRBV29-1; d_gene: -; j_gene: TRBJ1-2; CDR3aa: CSVEPRLNGYTF; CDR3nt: TGCAGCGTTGAACCGCGACTTAACGGCTACACCTTC
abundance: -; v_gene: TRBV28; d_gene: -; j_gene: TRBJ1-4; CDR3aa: CASKGQLNEKLFF; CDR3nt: TGTGCGAGCAAAGGACAGCTTAATGAAAAACTGTTTTTT
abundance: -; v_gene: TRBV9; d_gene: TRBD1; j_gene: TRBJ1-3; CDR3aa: CASSVGGDSPGNTIYF; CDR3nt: TGTGCCAGCAGCGTAGGGGGGGACAGTCCTGGAAACACCATATATTTT
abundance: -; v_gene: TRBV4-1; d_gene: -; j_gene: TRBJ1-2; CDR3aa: CASSRSPEGGGYGYTF; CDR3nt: TGCGCCAGCAGCCGGAGCCCTGAGGGGGGCGGCTATGGCTACACCTTC
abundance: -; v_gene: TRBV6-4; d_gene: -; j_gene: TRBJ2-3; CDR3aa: CASSDLSTDTQYF; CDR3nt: TGTGCCAGCAGTGACCTCAGCACAGATACGCAGTATTTT
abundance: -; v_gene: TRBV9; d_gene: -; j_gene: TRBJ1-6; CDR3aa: CASSGPLGNSPLHF; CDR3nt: TGTGCCAGCAGTGGCCCACTTGGTAATTCACCCCTCCACTTT
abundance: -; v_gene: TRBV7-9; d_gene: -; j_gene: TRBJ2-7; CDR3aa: CASSLNVRAGSLYEQYF; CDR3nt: TGTGCCAGCAGCCTGAATGTTAGGGCGGGCTCACTCTACGAGCAGTACTTC
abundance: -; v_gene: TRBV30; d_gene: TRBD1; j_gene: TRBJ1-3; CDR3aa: CAWSVQMTGSRHTIYF; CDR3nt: TGTGCCTGGAGTGTACAAATGACAGGGTCGAGACACACCATATATTTT
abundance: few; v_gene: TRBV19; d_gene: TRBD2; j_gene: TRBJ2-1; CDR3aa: CASSTPRGGGRGNEQFF; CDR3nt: TGTGCCAGTAGTACCCCTAGAGGCGGGGGAAGGGGCAATGAGCAGTTCTTC
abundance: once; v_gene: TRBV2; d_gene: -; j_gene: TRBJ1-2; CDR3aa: CASSPTGLQGSYGYTF; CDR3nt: TGTGCCAGCAGCCCCACGGGGCTGCAGGGATCATATGGCTACACCTTC
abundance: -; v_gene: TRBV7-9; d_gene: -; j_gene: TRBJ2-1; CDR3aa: CASSPSGNEQFF; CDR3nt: TGTGCCAGCAGCCCCTCGGGTAATGAGCAGTTCTTC
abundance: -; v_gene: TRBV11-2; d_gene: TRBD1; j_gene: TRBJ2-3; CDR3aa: CASRGGSSTDTQYF; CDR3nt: TGTGCCAGCAGAGGGGGCTCAAGCACAGATACGCAGTATTTT
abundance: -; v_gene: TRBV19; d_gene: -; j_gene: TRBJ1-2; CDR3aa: CASSNPGEIYGYTF; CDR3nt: TGTGCCAGTAGTAACCCAGGGGAGATCTATGGCTACACCTTC
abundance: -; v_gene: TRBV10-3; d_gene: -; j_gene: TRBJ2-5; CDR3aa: CAISGSGESSQETQYF; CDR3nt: TGTGCCATCAGTGGTTCGGGGGAGAGTAGCCAAGAGACCCAGTACTTC
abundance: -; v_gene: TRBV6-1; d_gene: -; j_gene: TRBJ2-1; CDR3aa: CATQFGGIPYNEQFF; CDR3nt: TGTGCCACCCAGTTTGGCGGAATCCCCTACAATGAGCAGTTCTTC
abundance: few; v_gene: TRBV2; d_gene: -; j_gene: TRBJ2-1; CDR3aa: CASGPLFAEQFF; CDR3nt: TGTGCCAGCGGCCCGCTCTTCGCTGAGCAGTTCTTC